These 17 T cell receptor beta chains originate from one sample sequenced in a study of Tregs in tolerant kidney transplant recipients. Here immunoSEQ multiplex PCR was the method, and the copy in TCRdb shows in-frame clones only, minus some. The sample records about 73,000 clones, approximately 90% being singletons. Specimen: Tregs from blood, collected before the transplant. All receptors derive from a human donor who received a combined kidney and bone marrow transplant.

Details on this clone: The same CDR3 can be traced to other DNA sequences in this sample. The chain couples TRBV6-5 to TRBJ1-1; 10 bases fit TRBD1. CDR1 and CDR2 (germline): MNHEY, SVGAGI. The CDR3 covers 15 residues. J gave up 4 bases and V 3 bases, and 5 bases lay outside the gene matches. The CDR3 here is CASSYSRTGGTEAFF. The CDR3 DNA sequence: TGTGCCAGCAGTTATTCCAGGACAGGGGGCACTGAAGCTTTCTTT.

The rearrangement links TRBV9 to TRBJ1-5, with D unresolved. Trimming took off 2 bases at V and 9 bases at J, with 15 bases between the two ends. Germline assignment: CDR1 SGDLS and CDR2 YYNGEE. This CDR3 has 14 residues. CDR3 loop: CASSVSPAAGPQHF. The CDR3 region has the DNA TGTGCCAGCAGCGTGAGCCCCGCCGCTGGGCCCCAGCATTTT. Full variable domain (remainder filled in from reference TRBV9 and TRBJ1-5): DSGVTQTPKHLITATGQRVTLRCSPRSGDLSVYWYQQSLDQGLQFLIQYYNGEERAKGNILERFSAQQFPDLHSELNLSSLELGDSALYFCASSVSPAAGPQHFGDGTRLSIL.

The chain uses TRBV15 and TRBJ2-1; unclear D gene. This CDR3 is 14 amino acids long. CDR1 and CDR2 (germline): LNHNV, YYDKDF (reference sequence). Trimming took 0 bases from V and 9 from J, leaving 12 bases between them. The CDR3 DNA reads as TGTGCCACCAGCAGAGATTATGTTAGTGGTGAGCAGTTCTTC. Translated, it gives CATSRDYVSGEQFF.

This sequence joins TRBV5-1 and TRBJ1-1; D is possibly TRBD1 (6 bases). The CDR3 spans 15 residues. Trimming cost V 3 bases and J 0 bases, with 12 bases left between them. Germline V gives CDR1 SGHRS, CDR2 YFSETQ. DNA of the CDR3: TGCGCCAGCAGCTCCGGCCAGGGGATGAACACTGAAGCTTTCTTT. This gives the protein CASSSGQGMNTEAFF.

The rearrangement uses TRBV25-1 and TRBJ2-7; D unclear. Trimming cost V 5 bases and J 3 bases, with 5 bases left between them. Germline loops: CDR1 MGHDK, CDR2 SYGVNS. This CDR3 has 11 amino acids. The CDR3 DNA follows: TGTGCCAGCAGTTCAGGCTACGAGCAGTACTTC. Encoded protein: CASSSGYEQYF.

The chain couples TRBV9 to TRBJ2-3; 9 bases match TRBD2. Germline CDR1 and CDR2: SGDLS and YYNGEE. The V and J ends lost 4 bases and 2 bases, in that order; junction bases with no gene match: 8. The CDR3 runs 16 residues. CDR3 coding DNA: TGTGCCAGCAGCCCCAAGACTAGCGGAAACACAGATACGCAGTATTTT. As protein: CASSPKTSGNTDTQYF.

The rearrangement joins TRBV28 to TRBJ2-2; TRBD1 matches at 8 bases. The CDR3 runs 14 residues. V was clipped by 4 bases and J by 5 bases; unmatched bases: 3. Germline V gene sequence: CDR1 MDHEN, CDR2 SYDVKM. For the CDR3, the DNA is TGTGCCAGCAGTTCCCAGGGGGCTACCGGGGAGCTGTTTTTT. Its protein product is CASSSQGATGELFF.

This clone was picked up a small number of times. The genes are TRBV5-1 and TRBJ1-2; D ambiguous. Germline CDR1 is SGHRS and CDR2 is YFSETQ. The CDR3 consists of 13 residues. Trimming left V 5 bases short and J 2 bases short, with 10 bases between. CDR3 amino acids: CASSSGVNYGYTF. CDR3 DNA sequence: TGCGCCAGCAGTTCTGGGGTCAACTATGGCTACACCTTC.

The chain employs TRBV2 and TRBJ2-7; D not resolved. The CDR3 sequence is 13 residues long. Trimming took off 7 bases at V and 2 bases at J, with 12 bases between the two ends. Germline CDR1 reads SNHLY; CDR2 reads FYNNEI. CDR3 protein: CASKNPVPYEQYF. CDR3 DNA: TGTGCCAGCAAGAATCCGGTCCCCTACGAGCAGTACTTC.

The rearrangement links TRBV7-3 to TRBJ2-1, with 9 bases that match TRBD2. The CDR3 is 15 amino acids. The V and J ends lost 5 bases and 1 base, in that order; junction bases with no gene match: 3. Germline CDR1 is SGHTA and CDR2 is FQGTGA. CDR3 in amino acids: CASSKGLASYNEQFF. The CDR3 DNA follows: TGTGCCAGCAGCAAAGGACTAGCGTCCTACAATGAGCAGTTCTTC.

CDR3 bases: TGTGCCAGCAGGTCCTCGGGGCTAGCGGGAGGAGATGAGCAGTTCTTC. Translating it yields CASRSSGLAGGDEQFF. V and J are TRBV28 and TRBJ2-1; TRBD2 agrees at 11 bases. The CDR3 is 16 amino acids. With V trimmed by 6 bases and J by 8 bases, 12 bases remained unmatched. Germline CDR1 is MDHEN and CDR2 is SYDVKM. Combining the CDR3 with reference TRBV28 and TRBJ2-1 gives the whole variable domain DVKVTQSSRYLVKRTGEKVFLECVQDMDHENMFWYRQDPGLGLRLIYFSYDVKMKEKGDIPEGYSVSREKKERFSLILESASTNQTSMYLCASRSSGLAGGDEQFFGPGTRLTVL.

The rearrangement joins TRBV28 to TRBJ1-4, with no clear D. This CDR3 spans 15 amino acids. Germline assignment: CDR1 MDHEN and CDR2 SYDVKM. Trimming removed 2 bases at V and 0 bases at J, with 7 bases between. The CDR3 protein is CASSLRRTTNEKLFF. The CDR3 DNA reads TGTGCCAGCAGTTTAAGAAGAACAACTAATGAAAAACTGTTTTTT. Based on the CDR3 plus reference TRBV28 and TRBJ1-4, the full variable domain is DVKVTQSSRYLVKRTGEKVFLECVQDMDHENMFWYRQDPGLGLRLIYFSYDVKMKEKGDIPEGYSVSREKKERFSLILESASTNQTSMYLCASSLRRTTNEKLFFGSGTQLSVL.

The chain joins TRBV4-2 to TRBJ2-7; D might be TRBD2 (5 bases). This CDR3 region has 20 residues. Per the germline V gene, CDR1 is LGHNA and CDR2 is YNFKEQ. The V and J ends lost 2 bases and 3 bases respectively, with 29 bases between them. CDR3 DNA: TGTGCCAGCAGCCAACCCCGTGGAGTAGCGTTAAAGTCAGAACACTACGAGCAGTACTTC. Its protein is CASSQPRGVALKSEHYEQYF.

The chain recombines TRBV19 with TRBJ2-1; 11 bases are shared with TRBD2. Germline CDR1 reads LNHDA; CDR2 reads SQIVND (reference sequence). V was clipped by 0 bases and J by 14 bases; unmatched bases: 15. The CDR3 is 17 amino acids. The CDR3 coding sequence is TGTGCCAGTAGTATAGAGGGCGGGACTAGCGGACAAACGAGCAAGTTCTTC. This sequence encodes CASSIEGGTSGQTSKFF.

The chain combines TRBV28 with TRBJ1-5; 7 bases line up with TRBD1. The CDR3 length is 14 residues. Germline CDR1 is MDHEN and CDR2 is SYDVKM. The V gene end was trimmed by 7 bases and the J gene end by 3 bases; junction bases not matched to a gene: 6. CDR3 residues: CASKGGQINQPQHF. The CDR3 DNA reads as TGTGCCAGCAAAGGGGGACAGATCAATCAGCCCCAGCATTTT. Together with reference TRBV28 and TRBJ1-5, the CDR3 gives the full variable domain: DVKVTQSSRYLVKRTGEKVFLECVQDMDHENMFWYRQDPGLGLRLIYFSYDVKMKEKGDIPEGYSVSREKKERFSLILESASTNQTSMYLCASKGGQINQPQHFGDGTRLSIL.

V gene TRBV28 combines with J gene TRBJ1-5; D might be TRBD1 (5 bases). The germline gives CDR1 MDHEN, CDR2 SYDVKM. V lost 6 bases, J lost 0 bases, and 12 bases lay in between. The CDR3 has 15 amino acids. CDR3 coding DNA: TGTGCCAGCAGCCGGGGACCATATAGCAATCAGCCCCAGCATTTT. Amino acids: CASSRGPYSNQPQHF.

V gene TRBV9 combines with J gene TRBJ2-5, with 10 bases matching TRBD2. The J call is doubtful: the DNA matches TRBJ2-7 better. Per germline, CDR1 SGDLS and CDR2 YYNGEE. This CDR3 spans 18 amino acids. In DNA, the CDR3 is TGTGCCAGCAGCCCCCGCCCCGGGACTAGCGCGAGCTCCTACGAGCAGTACTTC. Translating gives CASSPRPGTSASSYEQYF.